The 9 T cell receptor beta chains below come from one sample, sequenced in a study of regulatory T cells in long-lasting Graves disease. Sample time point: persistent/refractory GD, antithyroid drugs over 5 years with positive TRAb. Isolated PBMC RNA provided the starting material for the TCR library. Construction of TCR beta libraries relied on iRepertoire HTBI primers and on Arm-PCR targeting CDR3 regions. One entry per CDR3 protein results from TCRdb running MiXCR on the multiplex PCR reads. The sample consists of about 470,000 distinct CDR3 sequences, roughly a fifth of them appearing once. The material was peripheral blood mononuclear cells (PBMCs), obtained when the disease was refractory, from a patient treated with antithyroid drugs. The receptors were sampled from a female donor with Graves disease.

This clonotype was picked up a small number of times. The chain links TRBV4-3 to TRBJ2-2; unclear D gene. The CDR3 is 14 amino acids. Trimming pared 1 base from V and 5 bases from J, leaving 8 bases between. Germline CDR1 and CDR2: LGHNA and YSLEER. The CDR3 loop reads CASSQVSGTGELFF. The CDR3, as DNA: TGCGCCAGCAGCCAAGTTTCTGGGACCGGGGAGCTGTTTTTT.

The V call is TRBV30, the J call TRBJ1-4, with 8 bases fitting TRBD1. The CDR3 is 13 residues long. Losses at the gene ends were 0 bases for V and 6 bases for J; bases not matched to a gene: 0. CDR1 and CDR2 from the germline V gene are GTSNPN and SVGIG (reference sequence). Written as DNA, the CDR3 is TGTGCCTGGAGTGTACAGGGGGATGAAAAACTGTTTTTT. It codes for CAWSVQGDEKLFF.

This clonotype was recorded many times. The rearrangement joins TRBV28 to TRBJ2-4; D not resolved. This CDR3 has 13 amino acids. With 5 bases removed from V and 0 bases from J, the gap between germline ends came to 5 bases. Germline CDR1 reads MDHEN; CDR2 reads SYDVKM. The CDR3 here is CASSEIAKNIQYF. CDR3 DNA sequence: TGTGCCAGCAGTGAGATAGCCAAAAACATTCAGTACTTC.

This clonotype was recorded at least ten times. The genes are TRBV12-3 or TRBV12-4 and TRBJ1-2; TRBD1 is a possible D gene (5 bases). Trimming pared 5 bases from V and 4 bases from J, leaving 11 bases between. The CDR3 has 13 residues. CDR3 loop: CASSPGTSYGYTF. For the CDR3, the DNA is TGTGCCAGCAGTCCCGGGACCTCCTATGGCTACACCTTC.

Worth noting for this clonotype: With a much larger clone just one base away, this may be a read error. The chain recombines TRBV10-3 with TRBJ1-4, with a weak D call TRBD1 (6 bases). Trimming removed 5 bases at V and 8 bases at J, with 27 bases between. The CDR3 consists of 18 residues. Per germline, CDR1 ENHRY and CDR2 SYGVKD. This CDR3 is CAISNSPGTRAAEEKLFF. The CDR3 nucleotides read TGTGCCATCAGTAATTCTCCCGGGACACGGGCAGCGGAGGAAAAACTGTTTTTT.

In nucleotides, the CDR3 is TGTGCCAGCAGCGGACTACCCCGGCACAATGAGCAGTTCTTC. This encodes CASSGLPRHNEQFF. The V call is TRBV14, the J call TRBJ2-1; TRBD2 is a possible D gene (6 bases). This CDR3 has 14 amino acids. The ends were cut back, 5 bases at V and 5 bases at J, with 13 bases in the middle. Germline V CDR1 and CDR2: SGHDN, FVKESK.

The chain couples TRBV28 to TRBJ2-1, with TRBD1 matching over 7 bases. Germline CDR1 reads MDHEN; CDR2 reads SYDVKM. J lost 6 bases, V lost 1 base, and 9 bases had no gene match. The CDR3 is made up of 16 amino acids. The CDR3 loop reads CASSLSGQYGANEQFF. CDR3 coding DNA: TGTGCCAGCAGTTTATCGGGACAGTATGGGGCCAATGAGCAGTTCTTC.

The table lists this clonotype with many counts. The CDR3: CASSLIGRAYSGANVLTF. CDR3 DNA: TGTGCCAGCAGTTTAATCGGCAGGGCATACTCTGGGGCCAACGTCCTGACTTTC. The chain employs TRBV12-3 or TRBV12-4 and TRBJ2-6; tentatively, D is TRBD1 (5 bases). This CDR3 is built from 18 residues. V was pared by 2 bases and J by 0 bases, with 14 bases between.

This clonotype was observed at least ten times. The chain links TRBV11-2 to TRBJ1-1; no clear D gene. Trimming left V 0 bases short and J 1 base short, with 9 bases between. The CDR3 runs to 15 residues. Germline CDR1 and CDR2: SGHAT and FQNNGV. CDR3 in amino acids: CASSLEVVPNTEAFF. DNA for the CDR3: TGTGCCAGCAGCTTAGAAGTCGTCCCGAACACTGAAGCTTTCTTT.